The T cell receptor (beta chain) described here comes from a study of T cell changes during pregnancy in multiple sclerosis. Trimming removed 3 bases at V and 4 bases at J, with 11 bases between. Germline CDR1 is SGHNT and CDR2 is YYREEE (reference sequence). This CDR3 is 13 amino acids long. The protocol was immunoSEQ multiplex PCR, while the TCRdb copy is restricted to in-frame clones and leaves out a portion. The table records 40,000 or so clones, roughly nine tenths of them present only once. The chain combines TRBV5-4 with TRBJ2-7; the D gene is possibly TRBD1 (7 bases). Here the sequenced sample was CD4+ T cells from peripheral blood mononuclear cells, taken in the first trimester of pregnancy. This sequence was found in a female donor in good health, enrolled as a control in a pregnancy study. CDR3 coding DNA: TGTGCCAGCAGCTCAGGGGGGCGATACGAGCAGTACTTC. Its protein product is CASSSGGRYEQYF.